This T cell receptor beta chain was found in a study of T cell responses to AZD1222 COVID-19 vaccine. A note on this clone: What it binds is not known.

The length of the CDR3 is 11 residues. Trimming left V 0 bases short and J 9 bases short, with 4 bases between. Germline loops: CDR1 SGDLS, CDR2 YYNGEE. Study-wide findings and caveats: The study identified only a handful of AZD1222 recipients as seropositive at baseline. The donors showed a predominance of white British ancestry and of females, with possible underestimation of clonal diversity.

Repertoires were generated with immunoSEQ multiplex PCR, while TCRdb's copy carries only in-frame clones and drops some. In the table there are 100,000 to 150,000 clones, 75% to 90% of which are singletons. The TCR was taken from an adult who received the AZD1222 COVID-19 vaccine. The material was peripheral blood, obtained 28 days after the second AZD1222 dose. The chain has TRBV9 and TRBJ2-4, with D unclear. CDR3 bases: TGTGCCAGCAGCGTAGATCGCATTCAGTACTTC. This encodes CASSVDRIQYF.